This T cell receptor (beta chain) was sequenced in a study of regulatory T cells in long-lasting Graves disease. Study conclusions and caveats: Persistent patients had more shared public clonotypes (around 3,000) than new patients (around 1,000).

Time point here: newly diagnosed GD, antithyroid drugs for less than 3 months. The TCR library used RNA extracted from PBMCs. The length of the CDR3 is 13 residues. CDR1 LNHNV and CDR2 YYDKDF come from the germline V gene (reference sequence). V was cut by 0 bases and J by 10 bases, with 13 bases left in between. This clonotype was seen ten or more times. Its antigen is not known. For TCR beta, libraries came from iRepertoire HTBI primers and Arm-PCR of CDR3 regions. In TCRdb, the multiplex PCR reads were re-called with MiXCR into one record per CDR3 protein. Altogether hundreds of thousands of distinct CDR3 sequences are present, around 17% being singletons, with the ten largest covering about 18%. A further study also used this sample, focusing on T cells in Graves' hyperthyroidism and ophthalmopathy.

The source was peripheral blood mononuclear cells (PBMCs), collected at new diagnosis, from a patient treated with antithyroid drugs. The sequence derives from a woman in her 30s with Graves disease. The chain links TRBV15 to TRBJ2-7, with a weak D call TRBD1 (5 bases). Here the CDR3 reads CATSRDLDSFQYF. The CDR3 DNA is TGTGCCACCAGCAGAGATCTCGACAGCTTCCAGTACTTC.